These 27 T cell receptor beta chains originate from one sample sequenced in a study of shared clonotypes between healthy human individuals. Libraries were prepared by immunoSEQ multiplex PCR; TCRdb keeps only in-frame clonotypes and omits some of them. The table includes around 2,000,000 clones, about 95% detected once. Positively selected for CCR7, the CD45RO-negative cells used as naive CD8 cells excluded terminally differentiated effector memory CD45RA+ cells. Sequenced material: naive CD8+ T cells sorted from blood. The receptors derive from a man aged 18-30 years in good health.

The gene calls are TRBV27 and TRBJ2-3; 10 bases fit TRBD1. V shed 4 bases and J 3 bases; nucleotides not matched to a gene: 10. CDR1 and CDR2 from the germline V gene are MNHEY and SMNVEV (reference sequence). The CDR3 totals 17 residues. The CDR3 sequence: CASSSVGQGGGTDTQYF. The CDR3 DNA reads as TGTGCCAGCAGTTCGGTAGGACAGGGGGGAGGTACAGATACGCAGTATTTT.

This rearrangement joins TRBV5-4 to TRBJ2-1; 9 bases are shared with TRBD1. This CDR3 has 15 residues. Germline-derived CDR1 and CDR2 are SGHNT and YYREEE (reference sequence). V was pared by 5 bases and J by 9 bases, with 12 bases of the junction left unmatched. CDR3 amino acids: CASSAPGTGRGEQFF. The CDR3 DNA reads as TGTGCCAGCAGTGCGCCCGGGACAGGGAGGGGTGAGCAGTTCTTC.

This chain joins TRBV19 and TRBJ2-7, with unresolved D. Germline CDR1 and CDR2: LNHDA and SQIVND (reference sequence). The CDR3 covers 13 residues. Trimming pared 3 bases from V and 2 bases from J, leaving 8 bases between. CDR3 amino acids: CASSIVDTYEQYF. The CDR3 DNA follows: TGTGCCAGTAGTATTGTGGATACCTACGAGCAGTACTTC.

V and J are TRBV7-9 and TRBJ2-7; D assignment may be TRBD1 or TRBD2 (5 bases each). Trimming took off 1 base at V and 0 bases at J, with 13 bases between the two ends. Germline V CDR1 and CDR2: SEHNR, FQNEAQ (reference sequence). This CDR3 has 16 residues. The CDR3, as DNA: TGTGCCAGCAGCTTAGAAGGAATGAGGGGCTCCTACGAGCAGTACTTC. Translation: CASSLEGMRGSYEQYF. Combining the CDR3 with reference TRBV7-9 and TRBJ2-7 gives the whole variable domain DTGVSQNPRHKITKRGQNVTFRCDPISEHNRLYWYRQTLGQGPEFLTYFQNEAQLEKSRLLSDRFSAERPKGSFSTLEIQRTEQGDSAMYLCASSLEGMRGSYEQYFGPGTRLTVT.

Note on this clone: The same CDR3 is also encoded by other DNA sequences in this sample. The genes are TRBV4-1 and TRBJ2-3; no firm D call. The V gene's germline CDR1 is MGHRA and CDR2 YSYEKL. The CDR3 totals 13 residues. Trimming removed 2 bases at V and 1 base at J, with 4 bases between. The DNA of the CDR3 is TGCGCCAGCAGCCAACCAGGCACAGATACGCAGTATTTT. Translation: CASSQPGTDTQYF.

V usage is TRBV27 and J usage is TRBJ2-5; D gene uncertain. Germline V gives CDR1 MNHEY, CDR2 SMNVEV (reference sequence). This CDR3 contains 15 residues. Trimming removed 5 bases from V and 4 bases from J, with 17 bases in between. The CDR3 region is CASSPSGPIGETQYF. Written as DNA, the CDR3 is TGTGCCAGCAGTCCATCCGGACCGATCGGAGAGACCCAGTACTTC.

The V call is TRBV6-1, the J call TRBJ1-5, with D possibly TRBD1 on 6 matching bases. The CDR3 spans 15 residues. V lost 4 bases and J 6 bases, leaving 16 bases between the germline ends. Germline loops: CDR1 MNHNS, CDR2 SASEGT. In DNA form, the CDR3 reads TGTGCCAGCAGTGCCTGGGGGCCTACAGGTCAGCCCCAGCATTTT. As protein: CASSAWGPTGQPQHF.

J is TRBJ2-5 and V is TRBV7-9; TRBD2 aligns across 9 bases. V lost 3 bases, J lost 3 bases, and 8 bases stayed unmatched. Germline V gene data show CDR1 as SEHNR and CDR2 as FQNEAQ (reference sequence). The CDR3 length is 16 residues. Here the CDR3 reads CASSFRREGLKETQYF. CDR3 DNA sequence: TGTGCCAGCAGCTTCAGGCGGGAGGGCCTTAAAGAGACCCAGTACTTC. The full variable domain, rest sourced from reference TRBV7-9 and TRBJ2-5, is DTGVSQNPRHKITKRGQNVTFRCDPISEHNRLYWYRQTLGQGPEFLTYFQNEAQLEKSRLLSDRFSAERPKGSFSTLEIQRTEQGDSAMYLCASSFRREGLKETQYFGPGTRLLVL.

The chain recombines TRBV13 with TRBJ2-3; D remains unclear. The ends were cut back, 5 bases at V and 4 bases at J, with 10 bases in the middle. Germline V gene data show CDR1 as PRHDT and CDR2 as FYEKMQ (reference sequence). This CDR3 spans 13 amino acids. The CDR3 nucleotides are TGTGCCAGCAGCCTCCCCCTACCAGATACGCAGTATTTT. The encoded protein is CASSLPLPDTQYF. The variable domain in full, completed from reference TRBV13 and TRBJ2-3, reads AAGVIQSPRHLIKEKRETATLKCYPIPRHDTVYWYQQGPGQDPQFLISFYEKMQSDKGSIPDRFSAQQFSDYHSELNMSSLELGDSALYFCASSLPLPDTQYFGPGTRLTVL.

This chain joins TRBV6-6 and TRBJ2-3; the D gene is possibly TRBD2 (5 bases). This CDR3 has 13 residues. V dropped 5 bases and J dropped 1 base, with 7 bases sitting between them. Germline V gene sequence: CDR1 MNHNY, CDR2 SVGAGI (reference sequence). CDR3 sequence (DNA): TGTGCCAGCAGTATCGGGGGCACAGATACGCAGTATTTT. This translates into CASSIGGTDTQYF.

The chain combines TRBV6-5 with TRBJ2-2; weak D call: TRBD1 (5 bases). Trimming took off 3 bases at V and 4 bases at J, with 12 bases between the two ends. Germline V gives CDR1 MNHEY, CDR2 SVGAGI. The CDR3 runs 15 residues. The CDR3 is CASSYYSGSTGELFF. For the CDR3, the DNA is TGTGCCAGCAGTTATTATTCAGGGTCCACCGGGGAGCTGTTTTTT.

This clone was found once. The chain joins TRBV5-1 to TRBJ1-1, with D uncertain. Looked up from germline, CDR1 is SGHRS and CDR2 is YFSETQ. The CDR3 runs 14 residues. Trimming stripped 4 bases from V and 0 bases from J, with 10 bases between. DNA for the CDR3: TGCGCCAGCAGCCCGCTTTATTTGAACACTGAAGCTTTCTTT. Translated: CASSPLYLNTEAFF.

The chain uses TRBV11-2 and TRBJ2-7, with no clear D. This CDR3 comprises 12 residues. Germline V CDR1 and CDR2: SGHAT, FQNNGV. The V and J ends lost 3 bases and 3 bases respectively, with 6 bases between them. The CDR3 nucleotides read TGTGCCAGCAGCTTTAACGACTACGAGCAGTACTTC. It yields the protein CASSFNDYEQYF.

The chain has TRBV7-9 and TRBJ1-2, with no clear D. This CDR3 spans 14 amino acids. V was shortened by 7 bases and J by 3 bases, with 15 bases between the two germline ends. Looked up from germline, CDR1 is SEHNR and CDR2 is FQNEAQ (reference sequence). The CDR3 region is CASIGSLGDYGYTF. CDR3 DNA sequence: TGTGCCAGCATCGGGTCGCTAGGAGACTATGGCTACACCTTC.

The chain couples TRBV28 to TRBJ1-1; D may be TRBD1 (5 bases). The CDR3 contains 14 residues. V shed 2 bases and J shed 5 bases, with 12 bases lying between them. The germline gives CDR1 MDHEN, CDR2 SYDVKM. The CDR3 loop reads CASSLELGGTEAFF. The CDR3 bases are TGTGCCAGCAGTTTAGAGCTGGGGGGGACTGAAGCTTTCTTT.

This clone was observed a single time. This rearrangement joins TRBV4-1 to TRBJ2-1; 7 positions match TRBD1. V lost 4 bases to trimming and J lost 0 bases; unmatched junction nucleotides: 9. CDR1 and CDR2 (germline): MGHRA, YSYEKL. This CDR3 has 17 residues. The CDR3 protein is CASSLLPSGGSYNEQFF. CDR3 nucleotide sequence: TGCGCCAGCAGCCTCCTGCCATCAGGGGGCTCCTACAATGAGCAGTTCTTC.

This clone showed up just once. The same CDR3 is also encoded by other DNA sequences in this sample. DNA for the CDR3: TGTGCCAGCAGCTTTGCCGGAAGTCACTATGGCTACACCTTC. It is translated as CASSFAGSHYGYTF. The V gene is TRBV7-9, the J gene TRBJ1-2; no firm D call. Deletions cut 3 bases from V and 3 bases from J, with 11 bases between. Germline V gene data show CDR1 as SEHNR and CDR2 as FQNEAQ (reference sequence). This CDR3 region has 14 residues.

This chain links TRBV27 with TRBJ1-5; D is perhaps TRBD1 (5 bases). The germline gives CDR1 MNHEY, CDR2 SMNVEV (reference sequence). The CDR3 sequence is 14 residues long. Trimming left V 2 bases short and J 7 bases short, with 12 bases between. The CDR3 loop is CASSLARVGQPQHF. The DNA of the CDR3 is TGTGCCAGCAGTTTAGCCAGGGTCGGGCAGCCCCAGCATTTT.

The chain employs TRBV29-1 and TRBJ1-2; TRBD1 matches 10 bases. Losses at the gene ends were 0 bases for V and 2 bases for J; bases not matched to a gene: 3. CDR1 SQVTM and CDR2 ANQGSEA come from the germline V gene. The CDR3 is made up of 15 amino acids. The CDR3: CSVEDPGQGNYGYTF. CDR3 in DNA: TGCAGCGTTGAAGATCCGGGACAGGGGAACTATGGCTACACCTTC.

The chain employs TRBV27 and TRBJ2-3, with 13 bases matching TRBD2. The J segment lost 6 bases and the V segment lost 4 bases, leaving 10 bases of the junction unmatched. Per the germline V gene, CDR1 is MNHEY and CDR2 is SMNVEV (reference sequence). CDR3 size: 17 residues. CDR3 amino acids: CASSSTRTSGRRDTQYF. Here the CDR3 DNA reads TGTGCCAGCAGTTCAACTCGGACTAGCGGGAGAAGGGATACGCAGTATTTT.

The gene calls are TRBV10-2 and TRBJ1-5; D gene uncertain. CDR1 and CDR2 from the germline V gene are WSHSY and SAAADI. Trimming took 8 bases from V and 1 from J, leaving 9 bases between them. CDR3 length equals 13 residues. This chain's CDR3 is CASGDISNQPQHF. CDR3 DNA sequence: TGCGCCAGCGGAGACATCAGCAATCAGCCCCAGCATTTT.

V gene TRBV7-9 combines with J gene TRBJ1-2; 7 bases agree with TRBD1. The CDR3 length is 11 residues. The germline V gene has CDR1 SEHNR and CDR2 FQNEAQ (reference sequence). V lost 4 bases to trimming and J lost 14 bases; unmatched junction nucleotides: 7. CDR3: CASSSGQAETF. CDR3 sequence (DNA): TGTGCCAGCAGCTCCGGACAGGCCGAGACCTTC.

This chain uses TRBV5-4 with TRBJ2-3; D unresolved. Germline V gene sequence: CDR1 SGHNT, CDR2 YYREEE (reference sequence). The CDR3 length is 13 residues. V gave up 0 bases and J gave up 6 bases, with 8 bases separating them. The CDR3 DNA reads TGTGCCAGCAGCTTGGCGCTCATGGATACGCAGTATTTT. It yields the protein CASSLALMDTQYF.

J is TRBJ2-1 and V is TRBV11-2; TRBD1 aligns across 8 bases. Germline V gene data show CDR1 as SGHAT and CDR2 as FQNNGV. This CDR3 region has 17 residues. With V trimmed by 0 bases and J by 6 bases, 10 bases remained unmatched. The CDR3: CASSLDGAGGPFNEQFF. CDR3 DNA sequence: TGTGCCAGCAGCTTAGATGGGGCAGGGGGCCCCTTCAATGAGCAGTTCTTC.

In regard to this clone: The same CDR3 is also encoded by other DNA sequences in this sample. The V gene is TRBV5-1, the J gene TRBJ2-7; D may be TRBD1 (5 bases). Germline V gene sequence: CDR1 SGHRS, CDR2 YFSETQ. This CDR3 region has 14 residues. V was cut by 7 bases and J by 0 bases, with 14 bases left in between. The CDR3 region is CASSYQGSSYEQYF. The CDR3 DNA is TGCGCCAGCTCCTACCAGGGCTCCTCCTACGAGCAGTACTTC.

The chain uses TRBV30 and TRBJ2-7; 8 nucleotides line up with TRBD1. Germline lookup yields CDR1 GTSNPN and CDR2 SVGIG (reference sequence). The CDR3 has 11 amino acids. Here the CDR3 DNA reads TGTGTCTTTGGACAGGGAGGCGAGCAGTACTTC. Its protein product is CVFGQGGEQYF.

Only a few counts were recorded for this clone. The rearrangement links TRBV27 to TRBJ2-7, with D possibly called TRBD1 or TRBD2 (5 bases each). V was cut by 1 base and J by 2 bases, with 12 bases left in between. The CDR3 totals 15 residues. From germline, CDR1 is MNHEY and CDR2 SMNVEV (reference sequence). CDR3 amino acids: CASSLYGGETYEQYF. As DNA, the CDR3 is TGTGCCAGCAGTTTATATGGGGGAGAAACCTACGAGCAGTACTTC.